A single T cell receptor (beta chain) is shown here with its context. What it binds is not known. Assay: immunoSEQ multiplex PCR; the TCRdb copy retains only in-frame clones and omits some. The data hold fewer than 120,000 clones, with 80% to 90% observed a single time. The record originates from a study of T cell responses to AZD1222 COVID-19 vaccine. Study-level results: Baseline serology detected seropositivity in only a handful of AZD1222 recipients. Donors were mostly white British, more females; clonal diversity possibly underestimated. Among vaccine-associated CD4 TCRs, coverage spanned spike, with dominance at 160-218 and 743-854. Per reports, nearly half of all spike-specific TCRs target regions that are unmutated in variants.

Germline V gene lookup returns CDR1 LGHDT and CDR2 YNNKEL (reference sequence). The CDR3 sequence is 14 residues long. V was shortened by 0 bases and J by 1 base, with 4 bases between the two germline ends. The V call is TRBV3-1 (or the pseudogene TRBV3-2), the J call TRBJ1-5, with unresolved D. The sequence derives from an adult who received the AZD1222 COVID-19 vaccine. The source material was peripheral blood, sampled 28 days after the second AZD1222 dose. The CDR3 coding sequence is TGTGCCAGCAGCCAAGATCTAAGCAATCAGCCCCAGCATTTT. It translates to CASSQDLSNQPQHF.